This TCR beta chain derives from a study of patients and donors after allogeneic stem cell transplantation. This clonotype has just a few counts. There are 16 residues in the CDR3. Germline values: CDR1 SGHDN, CDR2 FVKESK. The V gene lost 1 base and the J gene lost 6 bases, with 18 bases spanning the gap. TCRdb independently ran MiXCR on the RT-PCR reads; one entry per CDR3 protein. Of roughly 880,000 distinct CDR3 sequences in the sample, around 17% were seen once. The TCR was taken from a human donor who was either an allogeneic HSCT recipient or a stem cell or donor lymphocyte infusion donor (not recorded which). It is not recorded whose cells these are; they may come from a transplant donor. Sequencing input: blood, either unsorted or a sorted T cell fraction (not recorded which). The rearrangement joins TRBV14 to TRBJ1-1; D gene ambiguous. The chain's CDR3 is CASSQVTLFAGAEAFF. In DNA form, the CDR3 reads TGTGCCAGCAGCCAAGTGACCCTCTTTGCGGGCGCTGAAGCTTTCTTT.